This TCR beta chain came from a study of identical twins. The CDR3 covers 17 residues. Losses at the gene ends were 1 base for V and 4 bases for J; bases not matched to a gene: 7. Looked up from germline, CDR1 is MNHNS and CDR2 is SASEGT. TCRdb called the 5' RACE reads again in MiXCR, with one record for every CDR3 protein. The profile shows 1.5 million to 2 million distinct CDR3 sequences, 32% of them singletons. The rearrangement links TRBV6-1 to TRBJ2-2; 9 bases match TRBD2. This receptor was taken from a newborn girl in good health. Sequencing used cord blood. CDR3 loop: CASSEVAAGGRTGELFF. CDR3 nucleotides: TGTGCCAGCAGTGAAGTTGCAGCGGGGGGCCGCACCGGGGAGCTGTTTTTT.